These 5 T cell receptor beta chains share one sample of origin, sequenced in a study of blood T cell repertoires in COVID-19. Here immunoSEQ multiplex PCR was the method, and the copy in TCRdb shows in-frame clones only, minus some. The table shows 60,000 to 90,000 clones, with roughly 81% occurring only once. Specimen: peripheral blood. These receptor sequences come from a man in his sixties with COVID-19, enrolled during active disease.

The table lists this clone with a few counts. The chain links TRBV11-2 to TRBJ1-2, with D possibly matching TRBD1 (6 bases). There are 16 residues in the CDR3. V gave up 1 base and J gave up 4 bases, with 16 bases separating them. Germline V lookup: CDR1 SGHAT, CDR2 FQNNGV. The CDR3: CASSLAAGAGFYGYTF. CDR3 DNA sequence: TGTGCCAGCAGCTTAGCGGCAGGGGCAGGGTTCTATGGCTACACCTTC.

The chain recombines TRBV5-1 with TRBJ2-7; weak D call: TRBD1 (6 bases). This CDR3 is 16 amino acids long. The V and J ends lost 0 bases and 4 bases respectively, with 17 bases between them. Germline lookup yields CDR1 SGHRS and CDR2 YFSETQ. DNA for the CDR3: TGCGCCAGCAGCTTGGGGCCAGGGGAAAGTTCTTACGAGCAGTACTTC. Translating it yields CASSLGPGESSYEQYF.

The genes are TRBV9 and TRBJ2-2, with 8 bases matching TRBD2. Germline V gene sequence: CDR1 SGDLS, CDR2 YYNGEE. The CDR3 spans 14 residues. The junction had 4 bases not matched to a gene; V was cut back by 5 bases and J by 4 bases. This chain's CDR3 is CASRTSASTGELFF. CDR3 DNA: TGTGCCAGCAGGACTAGCGCCAGCACCGGGGAGCTGTTTTTT. The full variable domain, its missing parts supplied by reference TRBV9 and TRBJ2-2, is DSGVTQTPKHLITATGQRVTLRCSPRSGDLSVYWYQQSLDQGLQFLIQYYNGEERAKGNILERFSAQQFPDLHSELNLSSLELGDSALYFCASRTSASTGELFFGEGSRLTVL.

This clone was detected only once. The chain couples TRBV9 to TRBJ2-2; possible D gene TRBD2, 5 bases. From germline, CDR1 is SGDLS and CDR2 YYNGEE. V was clipped by 0 bases and J by 0 bases, with 12 bases between them. The length of the CDR3 is 17 residues. The DNA of the CDR3 is TGTGCCAGCAGCGTAGGAGCGGAGATTGCGAACACCGGGGAGCTGTTTTTT. Translated, it gives CASSVGAEIANTGELFF.

The V gene is TRBV5-1, the J gene TRBJ2-3; 10 nucleotides match TRBD2. Unmatched junction bases numbered 6, after V lost 3 bases and J lost 5 bases. CDR3 length equals 15 residues. Germline CDR1 is SGHRS and CDR2 is YFSETQ. CDR3 residues: CASSSGLAIGDTQYF. The CDR3 DNA reads as TGCGCCAGCAGCTCGGGACTAGCGATAGGAGATACGCAGTATTTT.